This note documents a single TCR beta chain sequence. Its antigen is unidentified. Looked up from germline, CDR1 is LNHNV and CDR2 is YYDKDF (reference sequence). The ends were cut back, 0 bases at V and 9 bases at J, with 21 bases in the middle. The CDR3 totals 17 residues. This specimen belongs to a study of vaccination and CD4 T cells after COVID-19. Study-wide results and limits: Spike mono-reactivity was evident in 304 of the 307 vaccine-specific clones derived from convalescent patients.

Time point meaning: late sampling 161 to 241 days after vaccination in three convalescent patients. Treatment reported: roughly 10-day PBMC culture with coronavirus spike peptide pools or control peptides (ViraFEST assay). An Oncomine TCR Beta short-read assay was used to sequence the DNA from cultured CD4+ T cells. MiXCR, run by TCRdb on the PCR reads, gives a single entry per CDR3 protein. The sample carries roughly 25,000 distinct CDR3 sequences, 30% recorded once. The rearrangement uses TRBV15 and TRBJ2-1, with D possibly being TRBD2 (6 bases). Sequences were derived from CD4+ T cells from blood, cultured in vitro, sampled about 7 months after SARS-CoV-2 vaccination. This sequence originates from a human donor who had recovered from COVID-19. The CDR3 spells CATSRDNGWASAGEQFF. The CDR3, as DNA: TGTGCCACCAGCAGAGATAATGGGTGGGCCTCAGCGGGTGAGCAGTTCTTC.